These T cell receptor beta chains were read from a single sample in a study of beta chain features in type 1 diabetes. Using immunoSEQ multiplex PCR, the repertoire was profiled, and TCRdb retains in-frame clones only, with some absent. The data hold under 250,000 clones, with about 15% observed a single time. The source material was naive CD4+ T cells from blood. These receptors came from a man aged 25-45 years with type 1 diabetes. CDR3s leave out the opening cysteine and the closing phenylalanine or tryptophan. Each record gives: J gene, V gene, CDR3 protein.

TRBJ1-2	TRBV18	ASSPGQGLNYGYT
TRBJ1-3	TRBV30	AWREAASGNTIY
TRBJ1-2	TRBV5-8	ASSLRGLYGYT
TRBJ2-1	TRBV12-5	ASGSPGLAARGSPVNEQF
TRBJ2-2	TRBV19	ASSRLDRVNTGELF
TRBJ2-7	TRBV9	ASSVGAQSEQY
TRBJ1-1	TRBV30	AWNPGHRNTEAF
TRBJ2-1	TRBV7-7	ASSDSSGGTYNEQF
TRBJ1-1	TRBV6-5	ASIRGDTEAF
TRBJ2-7	TRBV7-8	ASSLATFRDRDYEQY
TRBJ2-3	TRBV29-1	SVTGEMGTDTQY
TRBJ1-1	TRBV11-2	ASSIRPGNTEAF
TRBJ2-5	TRBV5-5	ASTLVVGGQETQY
TRBJ2-3	TRBV11-2	ASYSSTDTQY
TRBJ1-5	TRBV28	ASSRSGSNQPQH
TRBJ1-2	TRBV27	ASSARDTHGYT
TRBJ2-2	TRBV6-6	ASRTGQGAGELF
TRBJ2-3	TRBV19	ASSIGGDTQY
TRBJ1-1	TRBV18	ASSFGQGRGTEAF
TRBJ2-1	TRBV11-2	ASSGTSGGAYNEQF
TRBJ2-7	TRBV9	ASSVDSTSYEQY
TRBJ2-2	TRBV19	ASSRGQGYTGELF
TRBJ2-1	TRBV20-1	SARAYNEQF
TRBJ2-1	TRBV7-9	ASSLVGLAGGLPNEQF
TRBJ1-1	TRBV30	AWSVPGMNTEAF
TRBJ2-7	TRBV21-1	APEGGRKEQY
TRBJ1-2	TRBV6-5	ASSYGSGGAYGYT
TRBJ1-2	TRBV7-9	ASSFTENYGYT
TRBJ2-1	TRBV27	ASSAGSRQF
TRBJ2-7	TRBV5-1	ASGTGTGDTYEQY
TRBJ2-7	TRBV2	ASSEALEYEQY
TRBJ1-2	TRBV11-2	ASARTGNGYT
TRBJ1-1	TRBV5-6	ASTLLRGNTEAF
TRBJ2-7	TRBV30	ATGDSRGSYEQY
TRBJ2-7	TRBV6-6	ASTQRDEQY
TRBJ2-1	TRBV11-3	ASSLKHNEQF
TRBJ2-2	TRBV5-1	ASSLVRLAVTGELF
TRBJ2-7	TRBV5-4	ASSLGRQGAYEQY